This TCR beta chain was profiled in a study of blood T cell repertoires in COVID-19. Overall study context: Acute and convalescent COVID-19 specimens originated in the United States, Italy and Spain. PBMCs, B-cell-depleted T cells, or T cells were the source of the cDNA or gDNA that made up the material.

Methods used by the authors: Estimates of nucleated cell counts were drawn from the amplification of reference gene primers. The table came from immunoSEQ multiplex PCR; TCRdb's copy has only in-frame clones and leaves some out. Clonal size and the V and J genes are those of that table, whereas D and trimming came from the DNA. The sample has roughly 180,000 clones; 79% are singletons. Per the germline V gene, CDR1 is LGHNA and CDR2 is YNFKEQ. V lost 6 bases to trimming and J lost 4 bases, with 13 bases between them. The CDR3 length is 13 residues. The receptor was derived from a man aged 60 to 75 with active or convalescent COVID-19. The sequenced sample was peripheral blood. V usage is TRBV4-2 and J usage is TRBJ2-7; D gene ambiguous. CDR3 bases: TGTGCCAGCAGTCCGTCAAGAGGATACGAGCAGTACTTC. Amino acid sequence: CASSPSRGYEQYF.